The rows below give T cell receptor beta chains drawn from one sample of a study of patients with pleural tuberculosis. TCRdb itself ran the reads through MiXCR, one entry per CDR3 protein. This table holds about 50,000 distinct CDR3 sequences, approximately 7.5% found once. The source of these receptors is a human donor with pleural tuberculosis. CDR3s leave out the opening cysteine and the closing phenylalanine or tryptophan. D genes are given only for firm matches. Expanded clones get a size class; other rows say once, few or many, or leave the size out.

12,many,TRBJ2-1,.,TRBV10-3,AISEWSRETEQF
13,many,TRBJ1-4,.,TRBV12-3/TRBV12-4,ASSSDGATNEKLF
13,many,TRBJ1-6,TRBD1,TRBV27,ASSTSDRGPSPLH
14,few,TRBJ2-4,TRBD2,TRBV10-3,AISEHGTSGKNIQY
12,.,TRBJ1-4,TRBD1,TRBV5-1,ASSWGTGNEKLF
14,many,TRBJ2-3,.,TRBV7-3,ASSLRSAVGTDTQY
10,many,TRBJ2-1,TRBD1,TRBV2,ASRTGSDEQF
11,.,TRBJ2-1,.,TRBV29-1,GGHDIDYNEQF
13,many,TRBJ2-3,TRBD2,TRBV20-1,SAPLAEGPSDTQY
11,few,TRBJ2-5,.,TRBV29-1,SVGPRRQETQY
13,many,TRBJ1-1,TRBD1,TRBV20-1,SARDRDRGDTEAF
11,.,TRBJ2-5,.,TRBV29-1,SVAGRSQETQY
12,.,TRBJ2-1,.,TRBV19,ASSIVHLYNEQF
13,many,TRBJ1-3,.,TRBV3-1,ASSQGVNSGNTIY
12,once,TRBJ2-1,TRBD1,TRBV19,ASSRGQGFDEQF
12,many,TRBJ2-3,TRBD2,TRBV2,ASSEETGGDTQY
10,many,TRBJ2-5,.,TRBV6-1,ASSRAVQPQY
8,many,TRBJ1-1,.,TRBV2,ASENTEAF
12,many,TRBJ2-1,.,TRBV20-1,SAPVTPAYNEQF
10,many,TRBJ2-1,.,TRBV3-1,ASSQDRSEQF
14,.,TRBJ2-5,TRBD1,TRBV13,ASSPGQGLIFETQY
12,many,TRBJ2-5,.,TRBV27,ASGSVARQETQY
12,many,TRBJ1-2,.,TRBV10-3,AISDTGKNYGYT
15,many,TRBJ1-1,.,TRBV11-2,ASSLDAGSSLNTEAF
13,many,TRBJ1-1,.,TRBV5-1,ASSSEDSRNTEAF
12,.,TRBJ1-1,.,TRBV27,AGSLEGMNTEAS
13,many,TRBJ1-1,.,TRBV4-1,ASSQSSGMNTEAF
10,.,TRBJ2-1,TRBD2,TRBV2,ASRGTSNEQF
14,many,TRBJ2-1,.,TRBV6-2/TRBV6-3,ASSYYGSSSYNEQF
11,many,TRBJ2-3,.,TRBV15,ATSFLRADTQY
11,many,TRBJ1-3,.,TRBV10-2,ANPTGSGNTIY
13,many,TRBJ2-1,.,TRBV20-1,SASLRERSYNEQF
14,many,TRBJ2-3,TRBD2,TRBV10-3,AIGGPQRESTDTQY
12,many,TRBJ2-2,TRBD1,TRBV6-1,ASRGQGAPGELF
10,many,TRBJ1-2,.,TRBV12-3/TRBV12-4,ASSFSNYGYT
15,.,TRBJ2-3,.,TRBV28,ASSLLMVQTSTDTRY
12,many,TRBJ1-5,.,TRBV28,ASSLREGNQPQH
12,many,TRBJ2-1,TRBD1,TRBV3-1,ASRLGQAYNEQF
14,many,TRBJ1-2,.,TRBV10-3,AISESMYGFGSGYT
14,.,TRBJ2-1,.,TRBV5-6,ASSLGVGVSYNEQF
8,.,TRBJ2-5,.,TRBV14,ASTAETQH